This paragraph reports one T cell receptor beta chain. The antigen remains undetermined. Reanalyzing the 5' RACE reads, TCRdb keeps one entry per CDR3 protein, without DNA. This sample carries 350,000 to 500,000 distinct CDR3 sequences, with around 2.4% going to the ten biggest clones. The CDR3 is 13 amino acids. The sample is drawn from a study of monozygotic twins with inflammatory bowel disease. Study-level findings and limits: Compared with healthy twins, IBD patients shared fewer clonotypes with others, especially with disease activity.

An approximately 2.5 ml blood sample was drawn per donor. This receptor was taken from a human donor with ulcerative colitis or Crohn's disease, or a healthy co-twin of an affected twin (not recorded which). The sequenced sample was blood. This rearrangement joins TRBV23-1 to TRBJ2-5. TRBV23-1 is flagged as an ORF with uncertain function. The CDR3 loop reads CASSRVVIETQYF.